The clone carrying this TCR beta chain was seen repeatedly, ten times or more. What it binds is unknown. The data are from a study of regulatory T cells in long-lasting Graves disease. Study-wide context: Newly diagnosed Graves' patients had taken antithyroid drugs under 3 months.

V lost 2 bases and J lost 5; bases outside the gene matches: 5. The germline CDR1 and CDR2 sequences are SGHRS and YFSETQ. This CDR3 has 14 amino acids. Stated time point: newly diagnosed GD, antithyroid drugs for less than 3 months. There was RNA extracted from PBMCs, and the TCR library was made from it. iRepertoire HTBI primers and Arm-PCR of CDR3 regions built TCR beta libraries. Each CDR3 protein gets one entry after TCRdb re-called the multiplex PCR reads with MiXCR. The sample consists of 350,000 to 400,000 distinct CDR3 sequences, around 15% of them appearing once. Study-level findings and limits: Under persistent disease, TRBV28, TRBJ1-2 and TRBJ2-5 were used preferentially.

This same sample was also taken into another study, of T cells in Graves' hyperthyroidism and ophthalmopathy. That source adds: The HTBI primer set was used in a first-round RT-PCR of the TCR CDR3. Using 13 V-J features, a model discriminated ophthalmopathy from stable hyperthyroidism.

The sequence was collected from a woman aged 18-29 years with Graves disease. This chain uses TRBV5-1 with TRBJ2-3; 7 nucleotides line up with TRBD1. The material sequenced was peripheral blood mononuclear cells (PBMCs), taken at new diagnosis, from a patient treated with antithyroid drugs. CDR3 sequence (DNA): TGCGCCAGCAGCTTAAGAGGGGGCAGAGATACGCAGTATTTT. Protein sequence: CASSLRGGRDTQYF.